These T cell receptor beta chains were read from a single sample in a study of primary melanoma T cells and metastatic recurrence. Only in-frame clones appear in the TCRdb table, and some are missing; sequencing was by immunoSEQ multiplex PCR. The top ten clones hold over 20% of a sample with approximately 250 clones, over 75% of them seen once. What was sequenced was melanoma tumor tissue. The receptors derive from a human donor with melanoma. The CDR3 runs from the conserved cysteine through the conserved F or W. A D gene is named only where the DNA matches it firmly. A clone size is listed for some rows: how often the clone was seen (once, few, many), or a class if it is expanded.

>TRBJ1-5|TRBV30|.|.
CAWSVRWGRRDQPQHF
TGTGCCTGGAGTGTAAGGTGGGGCCGTAGGGATCAGCCCCAGCATTTT
>TRBJ1-2|TRBV11-3|.|TRBD1
CASSSSLTGYYGYTF
TGTGCCAGCAGCTCCTCTTTGACAGGGTACTATGGCTACACCTTC
>TRBJ1-1|TRBV14|.|.
CASSQGVRTEAFF
TGTGCCAGCAGCCAGGGGGTCCGTACTGAAGCTTTCTTT
>TRBJ2-4|TRBV12-5|.|TRBD2
CATLTSNIQYF
TGTGCCACCCTGACTAGCAACATTCAGTACTTC
>TRBJ2-5|TRBV29-1|.|.
CSGSVLGETQYF
TGCAGCGGTAGTGTCTTAGGGGAGACCCAGTACTTC
>TRBJ1-5|TRBV19|.|.
CASRTGSFGNQPQHF
TGTGCCAGTAGGACAGGATCTTTCGGCAATCAGCCCCAGCATTTT
>TRBJ1-5|TRBV19|.|.
CASSIYVGQGSNQPQHF
TGTGCCAGTAGTATATACGTCGGGCAGGGCAGCAATCAGCCCCAGCATTTT
>TRBJ1-2|TRBV11-3|.|TRBD1
CASSAGTDTNYGYTF
TGTGCCAGCAGCGCCGGGACAGATACTAACTATGGCTACACCTTC
>TRBJ2-3|TRBV6-8|.|TRBD1
CASRDRQGWSTDTQYF
TGTGCCAGCAGAGACCGACAGGGTTGGAGCACAGATACGCAGTATTTT
>TRBJ1-2|TRBV10-1|.|.
CASIPTKGNYGYTF
TGCGCCAGCATCCCGACTAAAGGAAACTATGGCTACACCTTC
>TRBJ1-5|TRBV19|.|.
CASSRSIDQPQHF
TGTGCCAGTAGTCGATCTATTGACCAGCCCCAGCATTTT
>TRBJ2-3|TRBV7-7|.|.
CASSLVGAHLRDTQYF
TGTGCCAGCAGCTTAGTGGGGGCGCATCTCAGAGATACGCAGTATTTT
>TRBJ2-2|TRBV14|.|TRBD1
CASSPDRARLTGELFF
TGTGCCAGCAGCCCCGACAGGGCCAGACTCACCGGGGAACTGTTTTTT
>TRBJ2-7|TRBV10-3|.|TRBD1
CAISEGRGQGEFTYEQYF
TGTGCCATCAGTGAGGGGAGGGGACAGGGGGAATTTACTTACGAGCAGTACTTC
>TRBJ1-2|TRBV11-3|.|TRBD1
CASSAGTDINYGYIF
TGTGCCAGCAGCGCCGGGACAGATATTAACTATGGTTACATCTTC
>TRBJ2-2|TRBV15|.|.
CATSRGRHNTGELFF
TGTGCCACCAGCAGAGGGCGGCATAACACCGGGGAGCTGTTTTTT
>TRBJ2-3|TRBV7-1|.|.
CASSFTGTTDTQYF
TGTGCCAGCAGCTTTACGGGAACTACAGATACGCAGTATTTT
>TRBJ2-2|TRBV10-2|.|.
CASSLDREIGELFF
TGCGCCAGCAGTTTGGATAGGGAAATCGGGGAGCTGTTTTTT
>TRBJ2-3|TRBV19|.|.
CASSTGPETDTQYF
TGTGCCAGTAGTACCGGCCCTGAGACAGATACGCAGTATTTT
>TRBJ2-7|TRBV28|.|.
CASSFFDQRSYEQYF
TGTGCCAGCAGTTTTTTCGATCAACGCTCCTACGAGCAGTACTTC
>TRBJ1-5|TRBV28|.|TRBD1
CASSDRANQPQHF
TGTGCCAGCAGCGACAGGGCGAATCAGCCCCAGCATTTT
>TRBJ2-7|TRBV6-8|.|.
CASSYRDTYEQYF
TGTGCCAGCAGTTACCGGGACACCTACGAGCAGTACTTC
>TRBJ2-7|TRBV7-6|.|.
CASRDPGVGHEQYF
TGTGCCAGCAGGGATCCGGGGGTAGGCCACGAGCAGTACTTC
>TRBJ1-3|TRBV11-3|once|TRBD1
CASSLDGWDRELGNTIYF
TGTGCCAGCAGCTTAGATGGGTGGGACAGAGAGTTGGGAAACACCATATATTTT
>TRBJ1-1|TRBV19|.|.
CASSTTGFVGVVAFF
TGTGCCAGTAGTACAACAGGGTTTGTCGGCGTTGTGGCTTTCTTT
>TRBJ2-7|TRBV19|.|.
CASTMDGYEQYF
TGTGCCAGTACCATGGACGGCTACGAGCAGTACTTC
>TRBJ1-2|TRBV11-3|.|TRBD1
CASSSRTTGWGYTF
TGTGCCAGCAGCTCTAGAACGACAGGGTGGGGCTACACCTTC
>TRBJ2-5|TRBV19|.|.
CASSISSVGETQYF
TGTGCCAGTAGTATCAGCAGCGTGGGGGAGACCCAGTACTTC
>TRBJ2-7|TRBV7-6|.|TRBD2
CASSYLTSGGARSYEQYF
TGTGCCAGCAGCTACTTGACTAGCGGGGGAGCCCGCTCCTACGAGCAGTACTTC
>TRBJ2-7|TRBV7-2|.|TRBD1
CASSLGQGDEQYF
TGTGCCAGCAGCTTAGGACAGGGCGACGAGCAGTACTTC
>TRBJ2-5|TRBV14|.|TRBD1
CASSQEPGGWETQYF
TGTGCCAGCAGCCAAGAACCAGGGGGCTGGGAGACCCAGTACTTC
>TRBJ2-5|TRBV6-8|once|TRBD1
CASSYLGQGNQETQYF
TGTGCCAGCAGTTACCTGGGACAGGGGAACCAAGAGACCCAGTACTTC
>TRBJ1-5|TRBV23-1|.|.
CASSPGPSEGEPQHF
TGCGCCAGCAGCCCAGGGCCCTCCGAGGGTGAGCCCCAGCATTTT
>TRBJ2-1|TRBV6-8|once|TRBD1
CASIPSEAGGNEQFF
TGTGCCAGCATCCCCTCCGAGGCAGGGGGCAATGAGCAGTTCTTC
>TRBJ1-2|TRBV18|.|.
CASSRTSDYGYTF
TGTGCCAGCTCCCGTACTTCCGACTATGGCTACACCTTC
>TRBJ2-1|TRBV28|.|.
CASSLIRYNEQFF
TGTGCCAGCAGTTTGATACGGTACAATGAGCAGTTCTTC
>TRBJ1-5|TRBV19|.|TRBD1
CASLPYLGQAPINQPQHF
TGTGCCAGCCTTCCCTACCTCGGACAGGCCCCGATCAATCAGCCCCAGCATTTT
>TRBJ2-7|TRBV6-8|.|.
CASSSVAEYEQYF
TGTGCCAGCTCTAGTGTAGCGGAGTACGAGCAGTACTTC
>TRBJ2-7|TRBV7-7|.|TRBD2
CASSSHGSGPRVEQYF
TGTGCCAGCAGTTCCCACGGTAGCGGGCCTCGGGTGGAGCAGTACTTC
>TRBJ2-1|TRBV6-8|.|.
CASSYQFFRYNEQFF
TGTGCCAGCAGTTACCAGTTCTTTAGGTACAATGAGCAGTTCTTC
>TRBJ2-1|TRBV10-3|.|TRBD2
CASGGTDYNEQFF
TGTGCCAGCGGGGGGACTGACTACAATGAGCAGTTCTTC
>TRBJ2-4|TRBV11-3|hyperexpanded|TRBD1
CASSPGQAPEIQYF
TGTGCCAGCAGCCCCGGACAGGCCCCCGAAATTCAGTACTTC
>TRBJ1-6|TRBV15|.|TRBD1
CATSRSMVGTVRSPLHF
TGTGCCACCAGCAGATCTATGGTTGGGACAGTCAGGTCACCCCTCCACTTT
>TRBJ2-3|TRBV11-3|.|TRBD2
CASSLGLAAFTDTQYF
TGTGCCAGCAGCCTCGGACTAGCGGCTTTCACAGATACGCAGTATTTT
>TRBJ1-5|TRBV19|.|.
CASSAHHRGYSNQPQHF
TGTGCCAGTAGTGCGCACCATAGGGGATATAGCAATCAGCCCCAGCATTTT
>TRBJ2-7|TRBV7-1|few|.
CASSLQSTDSYEQYF
TGTGCCAGCAGCCTGCAATCGACAGACTCCTACGAGCAGTACTTC
>TRBJ2-1|TRBV5-1|hyperexpanded|TRBD2
CASSPGAGAYNEQFF
TGCGCCAGCAGCCCCGGGGCGGGGGCCTACAATGAGCAGTTCTTC
>TRBJ1-5|TRBV28|.|TRBD1
CASKTNRGRYSNQPQHF
TGTGCCAGTAAAACCAACAGGGGCCGTTATAGCAATCAGCCCCAGCATTTT
>TRBJ1-1|TRBV18|few|.
CASSPPRRKPAFF
TGTGCCAGCTCACCACCGCGGAGGAAACCCGCTTTCTTT
>TRBJ2-7|TRBV18|.|.
CASSPLAGRETYEQYF
TGTGCCAGCTCACCACTTGCCGGCCGGGAAACCTACGAGCAGTACTTC
>TRBJ1-4|TRBV18|.|TRBD1
CASSPLGDSLEKLFF
TGTGCCAGCTCACCACTAGGGGACAGCCTTGAAAAACTGTTTTTT